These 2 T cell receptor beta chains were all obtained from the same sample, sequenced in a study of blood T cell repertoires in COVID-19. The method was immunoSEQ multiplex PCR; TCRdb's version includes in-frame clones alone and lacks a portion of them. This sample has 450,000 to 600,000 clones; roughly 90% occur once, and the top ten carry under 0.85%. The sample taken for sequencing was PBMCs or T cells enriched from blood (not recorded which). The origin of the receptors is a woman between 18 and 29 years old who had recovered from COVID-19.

CDR3 in DNA: TGCGCCAGCATTGCCTACCGGGACAATAACCCTTTGAACACTGAAGCTTTCTTT. As protein: CASIAYRDNNPLNTEAFF. The rearrangement uses TRBV5-1 and TRBJ1-1; tentative D call: TRBD1 (6 bases). CDR1 SGHRS and CDR2 YFSETQ come from the germline V gene. V shed 6 bases and J shed 0 bases, with 24 bases lying between them. The CDR3 has 18 residues.

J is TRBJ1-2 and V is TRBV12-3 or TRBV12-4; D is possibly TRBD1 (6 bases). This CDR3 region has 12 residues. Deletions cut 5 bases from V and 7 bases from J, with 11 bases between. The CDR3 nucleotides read TGTGCCAGCAGTCAAGGGGGATCTGGCTACACCTTC. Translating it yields CASSQGGSGYTF.